A single sample is the source of the 7 T cell receptor beta chains below, sequenced in a study of CD8+ T cells in alopecia areata. cDNA serving as the sequencing template came from extracted, reverse transcribed RNA. The table came from immunoSEQ multiplex PCR; TCRdb's copy has only in-frame clones and leaves some out. The repertoire consists of roughly 59,000 clones, with approximately 43% occurring once and the leading ten covering 17%. The input for sequencing was CD8+ T cells sorted from blood, taken at week 0. The source is a human donor with alopecia areata.

This clone was counted between two and nine times. V is TRBV7-2 and J is TRBJ2-5; 10 positions match TRBD2. Germline CDR1 SGHTA, CDR2 FQGNSA. CDR3 length: 16 amino acids. After removal of 5 bases from V and 1 base from J, the junction contained 7 bases not matched to a gene. CDR3 DNA sequence: TGTGCCAGCAGCCGTGGACTAGCGGACCTCCAAGAGACCCAGTACTTC. Amino acids: CASSRGLADLQETQYF. The full variable domain, completed using reference TRBV7-2 and TRBJ2-5, is GAGVSQSPSNKVTEKGKDVELRCDPISGHTALYWYRQSLGQGLEFLIYFQGNSAPDKSGLPSDRFSAERTGGSVSTLTIQRTQQEDSAVYLCASSRGLADLQETQYFGPGTRLLVL.

Only a few counts were recorded for this clone. DNA of the CDR3: TGCAGCGTCCCAAAGAACACCGGGGAGCTGTTTTTT. Its translation is CSVPKNTGELFF. The chain links TRBV29-1 to TRBJ2-2; no definite D call. V was trimmed by 6 bases and J by 1 base, leaving 6 bases between them. The CDR3 is 12 residues long. CDR1 is SQVTM, CDR2 ANQGSEA, per germline.

The chain uses TRBV29-1 and TRBJ2-1, with 8 bases aligning to TRBD2. Losses at the gene ends were 6 bases for V and 7 bases for J; bases not matched to a gene: 8. The CDR3 is 13 amino acids. The V gene's germline CDR1 is SQVTM and CDR2 ANQGSEA. The CDR3 reads CSVIAGIANEQFF. The CDR3 DNA reads as TGCAGCGTAATAGCGGGAATAGCAAATGAGCAGTTCTTC.

The chain combines TRBV29-1 with TRBJ2-5; 7 nucleotides agree with TRBD1. The assigned J gene may be wrong: the sequence end matches TRBJ2-7 better. Germline CDR1 is SQVTM and CDR2 is ANQGSEA. This CDR3 is 13 amino acids long. The chain's CDR3 is CSTRQQGKYEQYF. The CDR3 DNA reads as TGCAGCACTCGTCAACAGGGGAAGTACGAGCAGTACTTC.

This rearrangement joins TRBV6-5 to TRBJ2-2; D is ambiguous. V was pared by 2 bases and J by 4 bases, with 14 bases between. The CDR3 is made up of 16 amino acids. Germline V gene data show CDR1 as MNHEY and CDR2 as SVGAGI. CDR3 region: CASSYGSGPITGELFF. The CDR3 nucleotides read TGTGCCAGCAGTTACGGATCCGGGCCCATCACCGGGGAGCTGTTTTTT.

This clone was observed a handful of times. This chain links TRBV5-1 with TRBJ2-6; D not certain. The CDR3 length is 16 residues. Germline CDR1 SGHRS, CDR2 YFSETQ. V was pared by 4 bases and J by 4 bases, with 15 bases between. Written as DNA, the CDR3 is TGCGCCAGCAGCAAGGACCGACCTCTGGGGGCCAACGTCCTGACTTTC. Its translation is CASSKDRPLGANVLTF.

The rearrangement links TRBV9 to TRBJ1-3; D remains unclear. Between the trimmed V and J ends, which lost 7 bases and 0 bases, there was a span of 14 bases. The CDR3 is 15 residues long. Germline CDR1 reads SGDLS; CDR2 reads YYNGEE. CDR3 nucleotide sequence: TGTGCCAGCTCCCAGGACGGATACTCTGGAAACACCATATATTTT. This gives the protein CASSQDGYSGNTIYF.